These 21 T cell receptor beta chains were sequenced from one sample in a study of CD8+ T cells in alopecia areata. TCR sequencing used cDNA made by reverse transcription of extracted RNA. Produced via immunoSEQ multiplex PCR; TCRdb's table is partial and in-frame only. The sample shows around 19,000 clones, approximately 59% of them seen only once. Treatment noted: oral pan-JAK inhibitor, 5-10 mg twice daily. The study team obtained lesional scalp punch biopsies and peripheral blood from alopecia areata patients. Here the sequenced sample was skin, taken at week 4, from a patient treated with tofacitinib. These receptors all stem from a human donor with alopecia areata.

The chain is built from TRBV6-5 and TRBJ2-7; D gene ambiguous. The CDR3 has 14 residues. Germline V gene lookup returns CDR1 MNHEY and CDR2 SVGAGI. Deletions cut 0 bases from V and 0 bases from J, with 6 bases between. Here the CDR3 DNA reads TGTGCCAGCAGTTACTCTGCCTACTCCTACGAGCAGTACTTC. This gives the protein CASSYSAYSYEQYF.

The chain uses TRBV5-1 and TRBJ1-4; D perhaps matches TRBD1 (5 bases). The ends were cut back, 0 bases at V and 11 bases at J, with 11 bases in the middle. CDR1 and CDR2 (germline): SGHRS, YFSETQ. CDR3 length: 13 amino acids. This chain's CDR3 is CASSLDGGTKLFF. Here the CDR3 DNA reads TGCGCCAGCAGCTTGGATGGGGGGACGAAACTGTTTTTT.

The CDR3 DNA reads TGTGCCTGGAGTGTTAAGGGGGGCAATGAGCAGTTCTTC. This gives the protein CAWSVKGGNEQFF. The chain carries TRBV30 and TRBJ2-1; D tentatively reads TRBD1 or TRBD2 (6 bases each). V was trimmed by 0 bases and J by 6 bases, leaving 9 bases between them. CDR3 length: 13 residues. The germline V gene has CDR1 GTSNPN and CDR2 SVGIG (reference sequence).

V is TRBV4-1 and J is TRBJ1-3; TRBD1 is a possible D gene (5 bases). The V and J ends lost 0 bases and 0 bases respectively, with 12 bases between them. Germline V CDR1 and CDR2: MGHRA, YSYEKL. The CDR3 totals 17 residues. The CDR3 sequence: CASSQDWGGSSGNTIYF. The CDR3 nucleotides are TGCGCCAGCAGCCAAGATTGGGGCGGGAGCTCTGGAAACACCATATATTTT.

The chain employs TRBV7-2 and TRBJ2-7, with TRBD1 identical over 8 bases. The germline gives CDR1 SGHTA, CDR2 FQGNSA. CDR3 length: 16 amino acids. The ends lost 4 bases at V and 4 bases at J; junction bases unmatched: 12. The CDR3 is CASSSIGPTGEYEQYF. CDR3 bases: TGTGCCAGCAGCTCGATTGGCCCGACAGGGGAATACGAGCAGTACTTC. Full variable domain (outside the CDR3, taken from reference TRBV7-2 and TRBJ2-7): GAGVSQSPSNKVTEKGKDVELRCDPISGHTALYWYRQSLGQGLEFLIYFQGNSAPDKSGLPSDRFSAERTGGSVSTLTIQRTQQEDSAVYLCASSSIGPTGEYEQYFGPGTRLTVT.

Regarding this clone: This sample also contains other DNA sequences that code for the same CDR3. This rearrangement joins TRBV28 to TRBJ1-1; possibly TRBD1 for D (6 bases). V gave up 2 bases and J gave up 11 bases, with 15 bases separating them. Looked up from germline, CDR1 is MDHEN and CDR2 is SYDVKM. The CDR3 is 13 amino acids. CDR3 coding DNA: TGTGCCAGCAGTTTAGTGGGGGGCGGCGAGGCTTTCTTT. As protein: CASSLVGGGEAFF.

V usage is TRBV7-2 and J usage is TRBJ2-3; D is uncertain. CDR1 and CDR2 from the germline V gene are SGHTA and FQGNSA. The germline V and J ends were trimmed by 2 bases and 6 bases, with 15 bases remaining between them. This CDR3 contains 15 residues. As DNA, the CDR3 is TGTGCCAGCAGCTTACTGGGTTCAGACGGGGATACGCAGTATTTT. Translated: CASSLLGSDGDTQYF.

The rearrangement uses TRBV6-1 and TRBJ2-7; 7 nucleotides match TRBD1. The V gene end was trimmed by 10 bases and the J gene end by 3 bases; junction bases not matched to a gene: 6. Germline V gene sequence: CDR1 MNHNS, CDR2 SASEGT. CDR3 size: 12 residues. The CDR3 region has the DNA TGTGCCACCGGGGACAGTTACTACGAGCAGTACTTC. Residues: CATGDSYYEQYF.

The chain uses TRBV14 and TRBJ2-1, with D possibly called TRBD1 or TRBD2 (7 bases each). The ends were cut back, 4 bases at V and 5 bases at J, with 18 bases in the middle. The CDR3 totals 16 residues. Germline V CDR1 and CDR2: SGHDN, FVKESK. CDR3 in DNA: TGTGCCAGCAGCCTAAAGACAGGGAGGGGGGACAATGAGCAGTTCTTC. This sequence encodes CASSLKTGRGDNEQFF.

The chain has TRBV7-2 and TRBJ1-2; D uncertain. The ends were cut back, 3 bases at V and 3 bases at J, with 11 bases in the middle. The germline gives CDR1 SGHTA, CDR2 FQGNSA. The CDR3 contains 14 residues. The chain's CDR3 is CASSLSVGDYGYTF. The CDR3 DNA reads TGTGCCAGCAGCTTGTCCGTTGGCGACTATGGCTACACCTTC.

This clone turned up a few times. The rearrangement uses TRBV28 and TRBJ1-2; no clear D gene. V lost 6 bases, J lost 8 bases, and 16 bases lay in between. Germline assignment: CDR1 MDHEN and CDR2 SYDVKM. The CDR3 runs 13 residues. For the CDR3, the DNA is TGTGCCAGCAGGGGTCGCCTGAATGGGGGCTACACCTTC. Protein sequence: CASRGRLNGGYTF.

The gene calls are TRBV29-1 and TRBJ2-3; D might be TRBD1 (6 bases). CDR1 and CDR2 (germline): SQVTM, ANQGSEA. The CDR3 is made up of 16 amino acids. V shed 0 bases and J shed 1 base, with 14 bases lying between them. The CDR3 DNA reads as TGCAGCGTTGAAGACCTTGGGGGCCGAGGCACAGATACGCAGTATTTT. It encodes CSVEDLGGRGTDTQYF.

The chain carries TRBV28 and TRBJ1-2; maybe TRBD1 (6 bases). The CDR3 runs to 14 residues. The ends were cut back, 8 bases at V and 1 base at J, with 14 bases in the middle. Germline-derived CDR1 and CDR2 are MDHEN and SYDVKM. The CDR3 loop is CASWETGDNYGYTF. The CDR3 DNA sequence: TGTGCCAGCTGGGAGACAGGCGATAACTATGGCTACACCTTC.

This clone was detected only a few times. V gene TRBV5-1 combines with J gene TRBJ1-4, with 7 nucleotides matching TRBD1. The trim removed 3 bases at V and 3 bases at J, leaving 2 bases unmatched. CDR1 is SGHRS and CDR2 is YFSETQ in the germline V gene. This CDR3 region has 14 residues. The CDR3 DNA reads as TGCGCCAGCAGCTCCGGGACAGCTAATGAAAAACTGTTTTTT. It encodes CASSSGTANEKLFF.

This rearrangement joins TRBV5-4 to TRBJ2-5, with a tentative D call TRBD2 (5 bases). Trimming left V 4 bases short and J 0 bases short, with 10 bases between. From germline, CDR1 is SGHNT and CDR2 YYREEE (reference sequence). The CDR3 totals 14 residues. The CDR3 bases are TGTGCCAGCAGCCCGGGGTCAGACCAAGAGACCCAGTACTTC. Residues: CASSPGSDQETQYF.

This chain joins TRBV6-1 and TRBJ1-2; a possible D gene is TRBD1 (6 bases). This CDR3 spans 13 amino acids. The germline CDR1 and CDR2 sequences are MNHNS and SASEGT. Trimming left V 7 bases short and J 4 bases short, with 13 bases between. Here the CDR3 reads CASILQGAYGYTF. CDR3 DNA: TGTGCCAGCATCTTACAGGGAGCCTATGGCTACACCTTC.

The chain links TRBV6-6 to TRBJ2-3; no definite D call. The V end lost 8 bases, the J end lost 2 bases, and 11 bases lay between the germline ends. From germline, CDR1 is MNHNY and CDR2 SVGAGI (reference sequence). The CDR3 has 13 residues. The CDR3 DNA follows: TGTGCCAGCGCCGAACGACCCACAGATACGCAGTATTTT. It is translated as CASAERPTDTQYF.

The J gene is TRBJ1-2, the V gene TRBV10-3; TRBD1 aligns across 7 bases. Germline V gives CDR1 ENHRY, CDR2 SYGVKD. J gave up 5 bases and V 10 bases, and 7 bases lay outside the gene matches. CDR3 length equals 12 residues. The CDR3 DNA sequence: TGTGCCAACGGACAGGACCTATATGGCTACACCTTC. Translation: CANGQDLYGYTF.

The V call is TRBV6-5, the J call TRBJ1-6; D possibly corresponds to TRBD1 (6 bases). Germline loops: CDR1 MNHEY, CDR2 SVGAGI. Trimming pared 5 bases from V and 4 bases from J, leaving 9 bases between. This CDR3 has 14 amino acids. The CDR3: CASSGQSYNSPLHF. The CDR3 DNA follows: TGTGCCAGCAGTGGACAGAGTTATAATTCACCCCTCCACTTT.

The genes are TRBV5-1 and TRBJ1-4; possibly TRBD1 for D (6 bases). The CDR3 length is 13 residues. CDR1 is SGHRS, CDR2 YFSETQ, per germline. V lost 3 bases and J 8 bases, leaving 11 bases between the germline ends. CDR3 sequence: CASSSGQSEKLFF. In DNA, the CDR3 is TGCGCCAGCAGCTCAGGACAGTCCGAAAAACTGTTTTTT.

This clone was counted a few times. This chain connects TRBV11-2 to TRBJ2-5, with 14 positions matching TRBD2. CDR1 and CDR2 from the germline V gene are SGHAT and FQNNGV. After removal of 5 bases from V and 5 bases from J, the junction contained 7 bases not matched to a gene. There are 16 residues in the CDR3. Here the CDR3 DNA reads TGTGCCAGCAGCCTCCGACTAGCGGGGGGGCCGGAGACCCAGTACTTC. It specifies CASSLRLAGGPETQYF.